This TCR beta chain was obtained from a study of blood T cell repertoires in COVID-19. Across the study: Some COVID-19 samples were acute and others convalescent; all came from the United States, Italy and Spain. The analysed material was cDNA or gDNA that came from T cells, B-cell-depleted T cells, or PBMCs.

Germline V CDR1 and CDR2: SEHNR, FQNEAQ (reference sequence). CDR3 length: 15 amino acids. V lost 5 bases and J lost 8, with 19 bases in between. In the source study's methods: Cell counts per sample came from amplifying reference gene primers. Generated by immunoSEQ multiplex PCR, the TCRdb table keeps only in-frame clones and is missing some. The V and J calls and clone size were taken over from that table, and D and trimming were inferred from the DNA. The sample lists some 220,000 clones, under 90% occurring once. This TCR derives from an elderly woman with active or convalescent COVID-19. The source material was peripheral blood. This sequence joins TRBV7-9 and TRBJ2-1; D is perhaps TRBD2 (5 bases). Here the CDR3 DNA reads TGTGCCAGCAGCCCCGACCCCCGGGGTGGCCATGAGCAGTTCTTC. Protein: CASSPDPRGGHEQFF.